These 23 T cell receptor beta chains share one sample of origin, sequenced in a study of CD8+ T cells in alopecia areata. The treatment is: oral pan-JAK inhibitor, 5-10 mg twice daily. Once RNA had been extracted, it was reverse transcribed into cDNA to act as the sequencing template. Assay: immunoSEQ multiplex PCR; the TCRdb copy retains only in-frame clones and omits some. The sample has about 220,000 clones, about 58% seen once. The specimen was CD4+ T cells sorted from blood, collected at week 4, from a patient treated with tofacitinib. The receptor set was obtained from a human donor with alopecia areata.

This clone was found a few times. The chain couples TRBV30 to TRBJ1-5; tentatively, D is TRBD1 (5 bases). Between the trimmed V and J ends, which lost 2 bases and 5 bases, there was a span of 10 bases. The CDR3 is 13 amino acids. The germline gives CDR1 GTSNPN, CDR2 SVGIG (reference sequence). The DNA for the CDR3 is TGTGCCTGGAGTCCGGGACGCCATCAGCCCCAGCATTTT. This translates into CAWSPGRHQPQHF.

The CDR3 sequence is CASSGGQGVNQPQHF. The DNA for the CDR3 is TGTGCCAGCAGTGGGGGACAGGGAGTTAATCAGCCCCAGCATTTT. This chain uses TRBV7-6 with TRBJ1-5; 9 positions match TRBD1. This CDR3 comprises 15 residues. CDR1 and CDR2 (germline): SGHVS, FNYEAQ. Trimming took 6 bases from V and 4 from J; bases not matched to a gene: 7.

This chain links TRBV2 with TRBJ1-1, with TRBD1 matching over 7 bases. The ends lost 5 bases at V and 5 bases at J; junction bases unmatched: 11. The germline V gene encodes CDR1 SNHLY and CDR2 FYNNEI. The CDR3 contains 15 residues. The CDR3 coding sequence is TGTGCCAGCAGTTCCCCGACAGGGAGGGGGACTGAAGCTTTCTTT. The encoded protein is CASSSPTGRGTEAFF.

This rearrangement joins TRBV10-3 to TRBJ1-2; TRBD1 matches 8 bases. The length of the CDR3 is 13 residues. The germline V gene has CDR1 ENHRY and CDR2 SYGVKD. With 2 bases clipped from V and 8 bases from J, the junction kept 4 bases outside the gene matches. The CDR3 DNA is TGTGCCATCAGTGAGCAGGGGGCGGGCGGCTACACCTTC. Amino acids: CAISEQGAGGYTF.

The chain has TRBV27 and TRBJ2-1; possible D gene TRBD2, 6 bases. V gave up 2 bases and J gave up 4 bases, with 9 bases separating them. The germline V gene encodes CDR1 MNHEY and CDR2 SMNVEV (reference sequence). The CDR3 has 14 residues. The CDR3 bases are TGTGCCAGCAGTTTAGGGGGGAGTTACAATGAGCAGTTCTTC. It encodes CASSLGGSYNEQFF.

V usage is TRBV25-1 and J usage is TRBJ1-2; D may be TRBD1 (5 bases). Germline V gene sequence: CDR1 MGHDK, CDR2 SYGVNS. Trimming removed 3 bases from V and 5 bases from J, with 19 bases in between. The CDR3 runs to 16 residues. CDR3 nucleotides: TGTGCCAGCAGTGATTCCTTGGTGGGGCGCAGTTATGGCTACACCTTC. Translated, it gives CASSDSLVGRSYGYTF.

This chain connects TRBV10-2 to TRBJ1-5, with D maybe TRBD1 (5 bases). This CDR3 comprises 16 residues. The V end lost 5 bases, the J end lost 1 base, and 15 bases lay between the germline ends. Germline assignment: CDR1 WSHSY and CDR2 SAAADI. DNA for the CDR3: TGCGCCAGCAGTCCCCTCGGGACGGGAAGCAATCAGCCCCAGCATTTT. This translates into CASSPLGTGSNQPQHF.

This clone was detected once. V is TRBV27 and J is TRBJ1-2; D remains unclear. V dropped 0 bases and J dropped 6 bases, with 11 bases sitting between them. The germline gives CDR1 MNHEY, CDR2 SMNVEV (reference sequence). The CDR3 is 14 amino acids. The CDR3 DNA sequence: TGTGCCAGCAGTTTATCTGGCGGGCTTAATGGCTACACCTTC. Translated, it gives CASSLSGGLNGYTF.

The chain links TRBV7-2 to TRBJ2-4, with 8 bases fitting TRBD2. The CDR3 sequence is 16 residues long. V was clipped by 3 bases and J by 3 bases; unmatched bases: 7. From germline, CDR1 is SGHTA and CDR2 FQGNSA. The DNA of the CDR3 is TGTGCCAGCAGCTTGGCTCCGGGAGGGAACAAAAACATTCAGTACTTC. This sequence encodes CASSLAPGGNKNIQYF.

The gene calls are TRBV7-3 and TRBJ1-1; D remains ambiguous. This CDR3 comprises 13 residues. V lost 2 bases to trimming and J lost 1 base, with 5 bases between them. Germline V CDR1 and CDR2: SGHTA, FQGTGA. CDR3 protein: CASSLSWNTEAFF. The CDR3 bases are TGTGCCAGCAGCTTATCGTGGAACACTGAAGCTTTCTTT.

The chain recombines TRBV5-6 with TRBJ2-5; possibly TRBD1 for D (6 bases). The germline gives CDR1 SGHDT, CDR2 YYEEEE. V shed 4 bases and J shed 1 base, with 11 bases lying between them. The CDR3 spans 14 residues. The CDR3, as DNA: TGTGCCAGCAGCCCAGGGACACTCCAAGAGACCCAGTACTTC. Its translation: CASSPGTLQETQYF.

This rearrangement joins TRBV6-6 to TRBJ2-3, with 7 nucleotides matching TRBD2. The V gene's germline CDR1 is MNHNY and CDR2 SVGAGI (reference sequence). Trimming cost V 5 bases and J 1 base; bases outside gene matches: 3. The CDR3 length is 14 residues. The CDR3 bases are TGTGCCAGCAGTCTGGCGGGGGGCACAGATACGCAGTATTTT. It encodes CASSLAGGTDTQYF.

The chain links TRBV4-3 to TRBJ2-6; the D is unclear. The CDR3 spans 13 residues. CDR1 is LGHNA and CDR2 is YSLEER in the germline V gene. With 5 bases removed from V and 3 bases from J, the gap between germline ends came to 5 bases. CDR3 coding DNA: TGCGCCAGCAGCGTAGATGGGGCCAACGTCCTGACTTTC. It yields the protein CASSVDGANVLTF.

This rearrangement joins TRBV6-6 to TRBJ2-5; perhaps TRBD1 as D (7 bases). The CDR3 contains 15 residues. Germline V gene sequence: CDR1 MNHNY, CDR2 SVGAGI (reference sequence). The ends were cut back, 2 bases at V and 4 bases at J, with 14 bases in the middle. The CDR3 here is CASSYGRGAPETQYF. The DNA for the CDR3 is TGTGCCAGCAGTTACGGCAGGGGGGCCCCAGAGACCCAGTACTTC.

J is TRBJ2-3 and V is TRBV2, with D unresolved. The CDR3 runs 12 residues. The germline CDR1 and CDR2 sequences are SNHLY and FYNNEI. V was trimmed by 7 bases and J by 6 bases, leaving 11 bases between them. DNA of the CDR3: TGTGCCAGCACCCGGCTGGGTGATACGCAGTATTTT. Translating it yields CASTRLGDTQYF.

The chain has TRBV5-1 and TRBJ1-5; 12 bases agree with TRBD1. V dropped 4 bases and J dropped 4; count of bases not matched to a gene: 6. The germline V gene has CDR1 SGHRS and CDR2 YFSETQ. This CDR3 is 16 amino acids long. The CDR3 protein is CASSPEGQGANQPQHF. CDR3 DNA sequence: TGCGCCAGCAGCCCTGAGGGACAGGGGGCTAATCAGCCCCAGCATTTT.

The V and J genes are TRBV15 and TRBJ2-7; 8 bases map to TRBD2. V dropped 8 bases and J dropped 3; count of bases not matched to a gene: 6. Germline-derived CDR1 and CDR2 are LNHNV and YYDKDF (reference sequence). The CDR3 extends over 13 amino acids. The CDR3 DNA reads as TGTGCCACCCGACGAAGCGGGAGCTACGAGCAGTACTTC. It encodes CATRRSGSYEQYF.

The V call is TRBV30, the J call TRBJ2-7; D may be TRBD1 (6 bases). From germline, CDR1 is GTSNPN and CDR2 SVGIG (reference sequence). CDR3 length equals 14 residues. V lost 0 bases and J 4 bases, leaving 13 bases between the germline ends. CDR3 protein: CAWSVGRGIYEQYF. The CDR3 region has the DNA TGTGCCTGGAGTGTAGGCAGGGGCATATACGAGCAGTACTTC. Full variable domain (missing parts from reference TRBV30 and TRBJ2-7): SQTIHQWPATLVQPVGSPLSLECTVEGTSNPNLYWYRQAAGRGLQLLFYSVGIGQISSEVPQNLSASRPQDRQFILSSKKLLLSDSGFYLCAWSVGRGIYEQYFGPGTRLTVT.

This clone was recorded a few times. The CDR3 spells CATSYGTANTEAFF. CDR3 bases: TGTGCCACTAGCTACGGGACAGCGAACACTGAAGCTTTCTTT. This chain uses TRBV19 with TRBJ1-1; 7 nucleotides agree with TRBD1. The germline V gene encodes CDR1 LNHDA and CDR2 SQIVND (reference sequence). This CDR3 region has 14 residues. V shed 10 bases and J 1 base; nucleotides not matched to a gene: 9.

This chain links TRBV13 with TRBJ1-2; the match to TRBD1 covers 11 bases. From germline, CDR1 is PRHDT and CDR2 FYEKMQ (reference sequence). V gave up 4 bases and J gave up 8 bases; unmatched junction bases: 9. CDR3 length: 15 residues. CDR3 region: CASSYPGQGAGGYTF. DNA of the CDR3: TGTGCCAGCAGCTACCCCGGACAGGGGGCGGGAGGCTACACCTTC.

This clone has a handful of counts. The CDR3, as DNA: TGTGCCAGCGGGGAGTTTCTCAACAAGAACACTGAAGCTTTCTTT. Translated, it gives CASGEFLNKNTEAFF. V is TRBV6-5 and J is TRBJ1-1, with D hard to call. V lost 8 bases and J lost 1, with 17 bases in between. Germline CDR1 reads MNHEY; CDR2 reads SVGAGI. The CDR3 runs to 15 residues.

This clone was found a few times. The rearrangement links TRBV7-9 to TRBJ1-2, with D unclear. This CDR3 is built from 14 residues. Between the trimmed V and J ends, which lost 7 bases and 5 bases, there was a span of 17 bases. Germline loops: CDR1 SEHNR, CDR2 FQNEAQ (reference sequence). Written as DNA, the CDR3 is TGTGCCAGCAACCCTGAGGGCGGTGGGTATGGCTACACCTTC. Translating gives CASNPEGGGYGYTF.

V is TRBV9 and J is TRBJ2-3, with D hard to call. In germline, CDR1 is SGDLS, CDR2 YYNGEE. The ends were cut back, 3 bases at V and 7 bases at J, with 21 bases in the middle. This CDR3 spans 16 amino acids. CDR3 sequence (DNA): TGTGCCAGCAGCGACGACACTTTACGGCCGCTATATACGCAGTATTTT. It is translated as CASSDDTLRPLYTQYF.